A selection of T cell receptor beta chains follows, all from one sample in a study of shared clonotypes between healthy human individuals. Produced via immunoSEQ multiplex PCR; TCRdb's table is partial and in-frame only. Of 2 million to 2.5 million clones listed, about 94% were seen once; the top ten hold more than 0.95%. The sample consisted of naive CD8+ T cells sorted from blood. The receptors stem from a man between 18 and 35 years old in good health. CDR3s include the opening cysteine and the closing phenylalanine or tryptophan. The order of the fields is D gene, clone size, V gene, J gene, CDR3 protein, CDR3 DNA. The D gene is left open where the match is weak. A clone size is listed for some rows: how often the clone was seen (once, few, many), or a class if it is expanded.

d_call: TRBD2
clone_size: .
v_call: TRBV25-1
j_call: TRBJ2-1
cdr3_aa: CASRTSGSYEQFF
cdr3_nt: TGTGCCAGCCGGACTAGCGGGAGCTATGAGCAGTTCTTC

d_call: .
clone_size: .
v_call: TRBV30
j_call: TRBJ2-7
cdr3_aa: CAWRNLRHEEESYEQYF
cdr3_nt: TGTGCCTGGAGGAACCTACGACATGAGGAGGAATCCTACGAGCAGTACTTC

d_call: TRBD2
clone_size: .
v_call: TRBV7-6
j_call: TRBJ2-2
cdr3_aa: CASSLVAAGVVAGELFF
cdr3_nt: TGTGCCAGCAGCTTAGTGGCAGCGGGAGTAGTCGCCGGGGAGCTGTTTTTT

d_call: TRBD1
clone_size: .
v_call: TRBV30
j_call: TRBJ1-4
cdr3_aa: CAWSVGQGDEKLFF
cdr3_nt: TGTGCCTGGAGTGTAGGGCAGGGGGATGAAAAACTGTTTTTT

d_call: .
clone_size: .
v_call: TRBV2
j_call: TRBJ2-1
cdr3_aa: CASSEEVGAGLQFF
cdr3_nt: TGTGCCAGCAGTGAAGAAGTGGGAGCGGGCTTACAGTTCTTC

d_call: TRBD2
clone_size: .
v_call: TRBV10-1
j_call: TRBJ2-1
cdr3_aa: CASSETWTSGNNEQFF
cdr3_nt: TGCGCCAGCAGTGAGACCTGGACTAGCGGAAACAATGAGCAGTTCTTC

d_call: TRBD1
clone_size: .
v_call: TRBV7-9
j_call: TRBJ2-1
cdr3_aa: CASGLPGQGALNEQFF
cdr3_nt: TGTGCCAGCGGCTTACCGGGACAGGGGGCCTTAAATGAGCAGTTCTTC

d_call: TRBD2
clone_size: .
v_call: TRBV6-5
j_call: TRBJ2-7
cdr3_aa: CASSYSASGSSYEQYF
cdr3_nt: TGTGCCAGCAGTTACTCGGCTAGCGGGAGCTCCTACGAGCAGTACTTC

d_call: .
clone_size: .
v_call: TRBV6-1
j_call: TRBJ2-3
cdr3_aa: CASKGGSTDTQYF
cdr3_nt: TGTGCCAGCAAGGGGGGATCCACAGATACGCAGTATTTT

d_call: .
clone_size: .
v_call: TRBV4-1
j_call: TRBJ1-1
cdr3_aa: CASSQGTPGDTEAFF
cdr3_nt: TGCGCCAGCAGCCAAGGGACCCCAGGGGACACTGAAGCTTTCTTT

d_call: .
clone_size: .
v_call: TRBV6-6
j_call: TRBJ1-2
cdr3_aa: CASSSGGGYTF
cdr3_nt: TGTGCCAGCAGCTCCGGTGGAGGCTACACCTTC

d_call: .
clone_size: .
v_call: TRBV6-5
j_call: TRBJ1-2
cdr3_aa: CASSYSFMGYTF
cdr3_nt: TGTGCCAGCAGTTACTCGTTTATGGGGTACACCTTC

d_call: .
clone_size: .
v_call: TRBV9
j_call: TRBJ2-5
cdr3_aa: CASSALYLGQETQYF
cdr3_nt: TGTGCCAGCAGCGCCCTGTACCTTGGGCAAGAGACCCAGTACTTC

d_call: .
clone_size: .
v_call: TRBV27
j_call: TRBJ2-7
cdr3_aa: CASSLSSGVTYEQYF
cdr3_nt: TGTGCCAGCAGTTTATCATCAGGGGTAACCTACGAGCAGTACTTC

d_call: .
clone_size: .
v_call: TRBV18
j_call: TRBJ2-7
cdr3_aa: CASSPYDNSYEQYF
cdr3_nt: TGTGCCAGCTCACCATATGACAACTCCTACGAGCAGTACTTC

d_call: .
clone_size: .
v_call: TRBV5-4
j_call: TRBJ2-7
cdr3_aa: CASSLDGLEPTEQYF
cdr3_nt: TGTGCCAGCAGCTTGGATGGGCTAGAGCCCACAGAGCAGTACTTC

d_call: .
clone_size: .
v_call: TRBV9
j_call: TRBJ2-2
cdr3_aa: CASSVAPGLAGELFF
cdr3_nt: TGTGCCAGCAGCGTAGCCCCCGGGCTGGCCGGGGAGCTGTTTTTT

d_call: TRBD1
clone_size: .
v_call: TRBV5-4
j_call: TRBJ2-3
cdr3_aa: CASSPNRGRLDTQYF
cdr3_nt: TGTGCCAGCAGCCCCAACAGGGGGCGCTTAGATACGCAGTATTTT

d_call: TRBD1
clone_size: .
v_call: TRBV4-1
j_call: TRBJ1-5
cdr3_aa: CASNPNRGSNQPQHF
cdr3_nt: TGCGCCAGCAACCCCAACAGGGGAAGCAATCAGCCCCAGCATTTT

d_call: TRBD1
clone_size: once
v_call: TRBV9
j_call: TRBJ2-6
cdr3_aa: CASSPKTGESGANVLTF
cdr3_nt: TGTGCCAGCAGCCCAAAGACAGGGGAATCCGGGGCCAACGTCCTGACTTTC

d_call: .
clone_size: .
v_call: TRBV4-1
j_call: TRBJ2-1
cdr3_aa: CASSQDPPSGYNEQFF
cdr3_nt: TGCGCCAGCAGCCAAGACCCGCCCTCCGGCTACAATGAGCAGTTCTTC

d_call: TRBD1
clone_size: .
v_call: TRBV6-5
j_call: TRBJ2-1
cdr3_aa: CASSNDRDNNEQFF
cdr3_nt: TGTGCCAGCAGCAACGACAGGGATAACAATGAGCAGTTCTTC

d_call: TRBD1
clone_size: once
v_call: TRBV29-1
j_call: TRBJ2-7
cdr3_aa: CSVEEGGTGVYEQYF
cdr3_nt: TGCAGCGTTGAAGAGGGCGGGACAGGTGTCTACGAGCAGTACTTC